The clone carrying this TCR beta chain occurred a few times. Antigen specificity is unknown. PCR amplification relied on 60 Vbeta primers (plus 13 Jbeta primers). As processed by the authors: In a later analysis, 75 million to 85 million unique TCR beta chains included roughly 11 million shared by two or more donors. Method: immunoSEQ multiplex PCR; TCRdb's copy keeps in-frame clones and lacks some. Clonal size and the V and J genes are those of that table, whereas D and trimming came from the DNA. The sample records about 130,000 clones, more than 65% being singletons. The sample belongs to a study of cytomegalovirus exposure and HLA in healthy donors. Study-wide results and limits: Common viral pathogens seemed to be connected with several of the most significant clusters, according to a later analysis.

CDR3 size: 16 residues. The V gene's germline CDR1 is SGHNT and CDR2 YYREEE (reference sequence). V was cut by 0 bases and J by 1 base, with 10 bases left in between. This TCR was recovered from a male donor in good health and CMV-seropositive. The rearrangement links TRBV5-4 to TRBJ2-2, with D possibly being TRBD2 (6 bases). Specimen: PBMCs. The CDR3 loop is CASSLGGTVNTGELFF. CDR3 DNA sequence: TGTGCCAGCAGCTTGGGCGGGACGGTGAACACCGGGGAGCTGTTTTTT.